These 5 T cell receptor beta chains share one sample of origin, sequenced in a study of metastatic and nonmetastatic thyroid tumors. Not a single patient had been given any form of treatment at any point before undergoing thyroid surgery. TCRdb redid the clone calls on the PCR reads using MiXCR. The sample consists of approximately 22,000 clones, around 15% of them appearing once. The sample was tumor tissue. Source of these receptors: a female donor with papillary thyroid cancer or a benign thyroid nodule (not recorded which). Some clones in this sample may be carry-over from other donors' samples.

This clone turned up a few times. The junction and the germline gene differ at one end; a read error may be behind it. The chain has TRBV28 and TRBJ1-5; no definite D call. CDR1 and CDR2 (germline): MDHEN, SYDVKM. The CDR3 sequence is 14 residues long. In DNA, the CDR3 is TGTGCCAGCAGTTTGCGTCGGTGGGATCATCCCCAGCATTTT. Amino acids: CASSLRRWDHPQHF. Combining the CDR3 with reference TRBV28 and TRBJ1-5 gives the whole variable domain DVKVTQSSRYLVKRTGEKVFLECVQDMDHENMFWYRQDPGLGLRLIYFSYDVKMKEKGDIPEGYSVSREKKERFSLILESASTNQTSMYLCASSLRRWDHPQHFGDGTRLSIL.

This clone showed up many times. The V and J genes are TRBV5-4 and TRBJ1-1, with a weak D call TRBD1 (6 bases). CDR1 and CDR2 from the germline V gene are SGHNT and YYREEE (reference sequence). Trimming took off 4 bases at V and 8 bases at J, with 18 bases between the two ends. CDR3 size: 14 residues. The CDR3 loop is CASSASFGTPEAFF. CDR3 nucleotides: TGTGCCAGCAGCGCTTCGTTCGGGACACCCGAAGCTTTCTTT. Drawing the rest from reference TRBV5-4 and TRBJ1-1, the complete variable domain is ETGVTQSPTHLIKTRGQQVTLRCSSQSGHNTVSWYQQALGQGPQFIFQYYREEENGRGNFPPRFSGLQFPNYSSELNVNALELDDSALYLCASSASFGTPEAFFGQGTRLTVV.

The sample holds many counts of this clone. V is TRBV5-6 and J is TRBJ2-7; either TRBD1 or TRBD2 may supply D (5 bases each). Germline values: CDR1 SGHDT, CDR2 YYEEEE. V lost 4 bases and J lost 0, with 14 bases in between. The CDR3 spans 15 residues. CDR3 coding DNA: TGTGCCAGCAGCCCGGGATGGGGCTTCTCCTACGAGCAGTACTTC. Its protein product is CASSPGWGFSYEQYF.

This clone came up a few times. Possible read error: a much larger clone is one base away. At the DNA level, this CDR3 is encoded by other sequences in the same sample as well. The gene calls are TRBV18 and TRBJ2-3; D unclear. The V gene's germline CDR1 is KGHSH and CDR2 LQKENI. Trimming pared 2 bases from V and 5 bases from J, leaving 8 bases between. This CDR3 is 13 amino acids long. This chain's CDR3 is CASSPGLKDTQYF. The CDR3 DNA is TGTGCCAGCTCACCAGGATTGAAAGATACGCAGTATTTT.

This clone was counted only a few times. Germline and junction disagree at one end, which may indicate a read error. This CDR3 reads CASSPLGTSRGDTHYF. CDR3 nucleotides: TGTGCCAGCAGCCCCCTCGGTACTAGCCGGGGGGATACGCATTATTTT. The chain uses TRBV6-1 and TRBJ2-3; 7 bases match TRBD2. The CDR3 contains 16 residues. Germline V gene sequence: CDR1 MNHNS, CDR2 SASEGT.